This TCR beta chain originates from a study of tumor-infiltrating lymphocytes in oesophageal squamous cell carcinoma. TCRdb fed the PCR reads into MiXCR, producing one record per CDR3 protein. Of nearly 11,000 distinct CDR3 sequences detected, about 47% appear once; the ten largest clones hold roughly 19%. From germline, CDR1 is SNHLY and CDR2 FYNNEI. This CDR3 spans 15 amino acids. The specimen sequenced was esophageal tumor tissue. This receptor was identified in a female donor with esophageal squamous cell carcinoma. V and J are TRBV2 and TRBJ2-4, with D uncertain. TRBJ2-1 explains the end of the DNA better; the J call may be wrong. The CDR3 region has the DNA TGTGCCAGCAACTTTGACACGAGCTCCTACAATGAGCAGTTCTTC. Its protein is CASNFDTSSYNEQFF.